This record covers a single T cell receptor (beta chain). The data were obtained in a study of blood T cell repertoires in COVID-19. Study at large: COVID-19 samples, acute and convalescent, were from the United States, Italy and Spain.

The V segment lost 6 bases and the J segment 6 bases; nucleotides outside the gene matches: 8. CDR3 length equals 14 residues. Germline assignment: CDR1 MRHNA and CDR2 SNTAGT. TCRdb's table, derived via immunoSEQ multiplex PCR, lists solely in-frame clones and lacks some. This table holds roughly 250,000 clones, around nine tenths found once. This rearrangement joins TRBV6-4 to TRBJ1-2; TRBD1 agrees at 9 bases. The receptor's source is a woman aged 40 to 50 who had recovered from COVID-19. Sequencing was carried out using peripheral blood. The CDR3 here is CASRGGQGDHGYTF. CDR3 in DNA: TGTGCCAGCAGAGGGGGACAGGGAGACCATGGCTACACCTTC.